This T cell receptor (beta chain) was observed in a study of T cell responses to AZD1222 COVID-19 vaccine (dated by TCRdb to about 2021). With respect to the entire study: TCR sequencing covered more than 230 trial participants: roughly 200 given two doses of AZD1222 and 26 given two doses of MenACWY control vaccine. Enrollment into the trials was organized by age into subgroups of 18-55, 56-69 and 70-plus years, and those subgroups contained roughly 140, 27 and 60 TCR-sequenced participants, respectively.

Points the paper makes about the study in general: After two AZD1222 doses, spike-specific TCR breadth and depth were significantly higher than at day 0 and than in MenACWY recipients. Participants were mostly white British and included more females than males, and it was suggested by the authors that clonal diversity may have been underestimated. The 56-69-year group was small, and its depth increase did not reach significance, likely because of low power. Vaccine-associated CD4 TCRs spanned the whole spike protein, with dominant responses in regions 160-218 and 743-854. Because no day 14 peak-response samples were available, the repertoires could be characterized only after the peak T cell response. Nearly half of unique spike-specific TCRs reportedly recognized epitopes outside regions mutated in the B.1.351 and B.1.1.7 variants. Conclusions about previously exposed vaccinees are limited, since just 5 to 7 AZD1222 recipients were seropositive for SARS-CoV-2 at baseline.

The CDR3 regions of human TCRbeta chains were analyzed by immunosequencing. In the original analysis: Repertoire TCRs were matched against a reference library of SARS-CoV-2-specific TCRs generated with the MIRA antigen-specificity platform. Breadth was defined as the fraction of unique TCRs that were SARS-CoV-2-associated, and depth was defined as the fraction of total T cells that were SARS-CoV-2-associated. Each spike-specific TCR was assigned to its reactive spike region and to a CD4 or CD8 class using the MIRA data. Log10-transformed breadth and depth values were compared by one-way ANOVA with Sidak's multiple comparisons tests. TCRdb took over this immuneACCESS table, retaining in-frame rearrangements with V and J assigned. Such tables are incomplete; in checked studies, under half of the missing clones stem from an unresolved V gene, and the remainder is unexplained. V and J calls and clone size are copied from that table; D and trimming were computed from the DNA. This sample holds 180,000 or so clones; just under 90% were observed only once. 3.5% to 4.5% of the sample rests with the top ten.

This sample's time point label indicates: about 28 days (+/-7) after the second vaccine dose. Explained via the paper, the treatment or condition label denotes: meningococcal conjugate vaccine given as trial control. The vaccinee samples were drawn from two UK trials, COV001 and COV002, one of which was a single-blind randomized controlled phase 2/3 trial testing AZD1222 (ChAdOx1 nCoV-19) in healthy adults. For TCRbeta chain sequencing, PBMC samples were collected from trial participants at day 0 and at day 28 after the second dose. A remark on this clone: Its antigen target is currently unknown. Per-base quality was not reported, and no clone a single base away is much larger than it.

The TCR sequence derives from an adult who received the MenACWY meningococcal vaccine as a control. This specimen consisted of peripheral blood, obtained 28 days after the second dose of the MenACWY control vaccine.

The DNA sequence reads TGTGCCAGCAGTTACCCCGCTCCAGAACAGTACTTC. This translates into CASSYPAPEQYF. The chain joins TRBV6-6 to TRBJ2-7; confidence is insufficient to name the D gene. CDR1 is given as MNHNY and CDR2 as SVGAGI, both from the germline V gene (reference sequence). The CDR3 has 12 amino acids, counting the end cysteine and phenylalanine. The read is trimmed to its CDR3 DNA, 36 bases read in frame from base 1. The V and J ends are trimmed by 2 bases and 10 bases, leaving 12 bases between them.